This is a list of T cell receptor beta chains from one sample in a study of shared clonotypes between healthy human individuals. Sequencing was performed with immunoSEQ multiplex PCR; in TCRdb, only in-frame clones are kept and a portion is missing. The sample records approximately 1.1 million clones, about 80% being singletons. The sequenced sample was memory CD4+ T cells from PBMCs. The receptors stem from a man aged 18 to 29 in good health. Some clones in this sample may be carry-over from other donors' samples. Both conserved end residues are part of each CDR3. A D gene is named only where the DNA matches it firmly. Expanded clones are given a class, and other clones once, few, many or no size at all.

.,TRBV19,16,.,TRBJ1-5,CASSITGTVNSQPQHF,TGTGCCAGTAGTATCACTGGGACGGTAAACAGTCAGCCCCAGCATTTT
.,TRBV5-4,15,TRBD2,TRBJ2-7,CASSQVLAAPYEQYF,TGTGCCAGCAGCCAAGTCCTAGCGGCCCCCTACGAGCAGTACTTC
.,TRBV11-2,15,.,TRBJ1-2,CASSLVKTWAYGYTF,TGTGCCAGCAGCTTAGTTAAGACCTGGGCCTATGGCTACACCTTC
.,TRBV18,13,.,TRBJ1-1,CASSRARETEAFF,TGTGCCAGCTCACGGGCGAGGGAAACTGAAGCTTTCTTT
.,TRBV30,14,.,TRBJ1-6,CAWSTRGIRSPLHF,TGTGCCTGGAGTACCAGAGGGATTCGGTCACCCCTCCACTTT
.,TRBV7-9,13,TRBD1,TRBJ2-1,CASSLTTGYEQFF,TGTGCCAGCAGCCTCACGACAGGGTATGAGCAGTTCTTC
.,TRBV28,15,.,TRBJ2-4,CASSLRRAAVGIQYF,TGTGCCAGCAGTTTGCGGCGGGCAGCGGTTGGCATTCAGTACTTC
.,TRBV10-3,14,.,TRBJ1-3,CAIREDGTGNTIYF,TGTGCCATCAGGGAAGACGGAACTGGAAACACCATATATTTT
.,TRBV2,15,TRBD1,TRBJ1-6,CASSAGQGNNSPLHF,TGTGCCAGCAGTGCGGGACAGGGGAACAATTCACCCCTCCACTTT
few,TRBV30,13,.,TRBJ2-2,CALRGFNTGELFF,TGTGCCCTAAGGGGATTTAACACCGGGGAGCTGTTTTTT
.,TRBV29-1,13,.,TRBJ1-4,CSVEGGPKEKLFF,TGCAGCGTTGAAGGGGGGCCGAAGGAAAAACTGTTTTTT
.,TRBV18,17,.,TRBJ1-5,CASSPQLSRGPHQPQHF,TGTGCCAGCTCACCTCAACTAAGCCGGGGCCCGCATCAGCCCCAGCATTTT
.,TRBV27,16,TRBD2,TRBJ2-5,CASSLGLAGVGETQYF,TGTGCCAGCAGTCTGGGACTAGCGGGAGTTGGGGAGACCCAGTACTTC
.,TRBV7-6,19,.,TRBJ2-6,CASSLARGRGPSGANVLTF,TGTGCCAGCAGCTTAGCGCGGGGGCGCGGACCCTCTGGGGCCAACGTCCTGACTTTC
.,TRBV28,13,.,TRBJ1-5,CASSFGSNQPQHF,TGTGCCAGCAGTTTCGGCAGCAATCAGCCCCAGCATTTT
.,TRBV4-3,17,TRBD2,TRBJ2-1,CASSPLTSGSNYNEQFF,TGCGCCAGCAGCCCCCTTACGAGCGGGAGTAACTACAATGAGCAGTTCTTC
.,TRBV4-1,15,TRBD1,TRBJ1-2,CASSHFGQGGYGYTF,TGCGCCAGCAGCCACTTCGGACAGGGCGGCTATGGCTACACCTTC
.,TRBV4-2,21,TRBD2,TRBJ2-3,CASSQATGTSGGPRNPDTQYF,TGTGCCAGCAGCCAGGCCACCGGGACTAGCGGAGGTCCTAGGAATCCAGATACGCAGTATTTT
.,TRBV10-3,14,TRBD1,TRBJ1-4,CAISSGTVNEKLFF,TGTGCCATCAGTTCCGGGACAGTTAATGAAAAACTGTTTTTT
.,TRBV30,13,TRBD2,TRBJ2-3,CAWSSGNLDTQYF,TGTGCCTGGTCTAGCGGGAATCTGGATACGCAGTATTTT
.,TRBV14,16,.,TRBJ1-1,CASSQDWGTANTEAFF,TGTGCCAGCAGCCAAGATTGGGGGACGGCGAACACTGAAGCTTTCTTT
.,TRBV18,15,TRBD2,TRBJ2-7,CASSPSASGGYEQYF,TGTGCCAGCTCACCTTCAGCTAGCGGGGGCTACGAGCAGTACTTC
.,TRBV11-1,16,.,TRBJ2-7,CASSLVPRGENYEQYF,TGTGCCAGCAGCTTAGTCCCCAGGGGGGAAAATTACGAGCAGTACTTC
.,TRBV5-4,14,.,TRBJ2-3,CASSLWVSTDTQYF,TGTGCCAGTAGTCTCTGGGTTAGCACAGATACGCAGTATTTT
.,TRBV30,15,TRBD2,TRBJ2-3,CAWRPGLAGSDTQYF,TGTGCCTGGAGACCGGGACTAGCGGGATCAGATACGCAGTATTTT
.,TRBV29-1,14,TRBD2,TRBJ2-7,CSGRLAGYPYEQYF,TGCAGCGGAAGACTAGCGGGATACCCCTACGAGCAGTACTTC
.,TRBV29-1,15,.,TRBJ1-2,CSVEDPLGANYGYTF,TGCAGCGTTGAGGATCCCCTTGGAGCTAACTATGGCTACACCTTC
.,TRBV28,15,TRBD1,TRBJ2-7,CASSPPGTGGNEQYF,TGTGCCAGCAGCCCCCCGGGGACAGGGGGCAACGAGCAGTACTTC
once,TRBV5-4,15,TRBD1,TRBJ1-2,CASSPQGQGLWGYTF,TGTGCCAGCAGCCCTCAAGGACAGGGGTTGTGGGGCTACACCTTC
.,TRBV2,14,.,TRBJ2-6,CASSTGSGANVLTF,TGTGCCAGCAGTACAGGGTCTGGGGCCAACGTCCTGACTTTC
.,TRBV2,14,.,TRBJ2-7,CANSPGRQPYEQYF,TGTGCCAACTCCCCGGGACGCCAGCCCTACGAGCAGTACTTC
.,TRBV28,13,TRBD1,TRBJ2-7,CASRPGTVYEQYF,TGTGCCAGCAGACCAGGGACAGTCTACGAGCAGTACTTC
.,TRBV25-1,16,TRBD1,TRBJ2-2,CASSARDRVNTGELFF,TGTGCCAGCAGTGCCCGGGACAGGGTTAACACCGGGGAGCTGTTTTTT
.,TRBV19,14,TRBD1,TRBJ2-5,CASTSSGGSETQYF,TGTGCCAGTACATCATCAGGGGGCTCGGAGACCCAGTACTTC
.,TRBV18,16,TRBD2,TRBJ2-1,CASSPPSSGRANEQFF,TGTGCCAGCTCACCACCGTCAAGCGGGAGGGCCAATGAGCAGTTCTTC
.,TRBV2,15,.,TRBJ1-4,CASRGRLATNEKLFF,TGTGCCAGCAGGGGGCGACTTGCAACTAATGAAAAACTGTTTTTT
.,TRBV6-5,15,.,TRBJ1-2,CASRSPSGGGYGYTF,TGTGCCAGCAGATCGCCTAGCGGGGGCGGCTATGGCTACACCTTC
.,TRBV27,15,TRBD1,TRBJ1-2,CASSYPGTGRRGYTF,TGTGCCAGCAGTTACCCGGGGACAGGGCGACGTGGCTACACCTTC
.,TRBV5-1,14,TRBD1,TRBJ2-7,CASSERTGGNEQYF,TGCGCCAGCAGCGAACGGACAGGGGGGAACGAGCAGTACTTC
.,TRBV9,17,TRBD2,TRBJ2-3,CASSVEGLAGSTDTQYF,TGTGCCAGCAGCGTAGAGGGACTAGCGGGAAGCACAGATACGCAGTATTTT
.,TRBV28,16,.,TRBJ2-1,CASSLWGSSSYNEQFF,TGTGCCAGCAGTTTATGGGGCTCGAGCTCCTACAATGAGCAGTTCTTC
.,TRBV5-1,15,.,TRBJ2-3,CASSADPSSTDTQYF,TGCGCCAGCAGCGCGGACCCATCAAGCACAGATACGCAGTATTTT
many,TRBV10-3,12,.,TRBJ1-1,CAISGGNTEAFF,TGTGCCATCAGTGGGGGGAACACTGAAGCTTTCTTT
.,TRBV27,13,.,TRBJ2-3,CASSLSLTATQYF,TGTGCCAGCAGTTTATCGTTAACAGCCACGCAGTATTTT
.,TRBV19,15,.,TRBJ1-2,CASSTWGTVVYGYTF,TGTGCCAGTAGTACCTGGGGAACCGTGGTCTATGGCTACACCTTC
.,TRBV15,15,TRBD1,TRBJ1-2,CATSRDTGGALGYTF,TGTGCCACCAGCAGAGATACAGGGGGTGCACTTGGCTACACCTTC
.,TRBV11-2,13,.,TRBJ1-4,CASSAQVDEKLFF,TGTGCCAGCAGCGCCCAGGTGGATGAAAAACTGTTTTTT
.,TRBV29-1,13,.,TRBJ1-5,CSVALGVGQPQHF,TGCAGCGTTGCCTTGGGAGTCGGACAGCCCCAGCATTTT
.,TRBV9,15,.,TRBJ1-4,CASSVATLRGEKLFF,TGTGCCAGCAGCGTAGCGACCCTGCGAGGGGAAAAACTGTTTTTT
.,TRBV6-6,14,.,TRBJ2-1,CASTGTNVAAEQFF,TGTGCGTCGACCGGGACAAACGTGGCTGCTGAGCAGTTCTTC
.,TRBV2,15,.,TRBJ1-5,CASSYGRYSNQPQHF,TGTGCCAGCAGTTACGGACGGTATAGCAATCAGCCCCAGCATTTT
few,TRBV7-9,15,.,TRBJ1-1,CASSSGRPGNTEAFF,TGTGCCAGCAGCTCGGGCCGCCCCGGCAACACTGAAGCTTTCTTT
.,TRBV5-4,15,.,TRBJ1-3,CASSLEASSGNTIYF,TGTGCCAGCAGCTTGGAGGCCTCCAGCGGAAACACCATATATTTT
.,TRBV7-2,13,.,TRBJ2-3,CASSSPAGDTQYF,TGTGCCAGCAGCTCCCCAGCCGGAGATACGCAGTATTTT